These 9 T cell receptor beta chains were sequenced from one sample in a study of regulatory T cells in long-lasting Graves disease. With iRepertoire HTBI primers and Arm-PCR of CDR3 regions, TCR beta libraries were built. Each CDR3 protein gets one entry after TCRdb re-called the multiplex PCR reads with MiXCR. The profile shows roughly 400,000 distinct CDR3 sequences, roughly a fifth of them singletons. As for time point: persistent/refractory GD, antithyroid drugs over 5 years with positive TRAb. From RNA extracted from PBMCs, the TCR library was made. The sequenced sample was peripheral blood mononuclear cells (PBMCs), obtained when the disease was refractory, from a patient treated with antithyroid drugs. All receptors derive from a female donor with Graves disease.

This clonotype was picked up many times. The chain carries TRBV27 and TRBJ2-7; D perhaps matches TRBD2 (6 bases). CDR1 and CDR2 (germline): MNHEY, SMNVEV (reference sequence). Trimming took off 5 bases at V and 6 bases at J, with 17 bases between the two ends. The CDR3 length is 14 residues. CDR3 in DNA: TGTGCCAGCAGTACCGGGAGTTCGGGCATCGAGCAGTACTTC. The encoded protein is CASSTGSSGIEQYF.

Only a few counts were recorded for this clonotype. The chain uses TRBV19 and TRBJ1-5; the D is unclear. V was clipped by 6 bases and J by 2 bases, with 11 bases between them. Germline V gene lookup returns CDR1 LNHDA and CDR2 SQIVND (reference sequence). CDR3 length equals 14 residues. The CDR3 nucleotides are TGTGCCAGTAGAGGCACGACCCGCAATCAGCCCCAGCATTTT. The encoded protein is CASRGTTRNQPQHF. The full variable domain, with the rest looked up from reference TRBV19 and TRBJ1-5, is DGGITQSPKYLFRKEGQNVTLSCEQNLNHDAMYWYRQDPGQGLRLIYYSQIVNDFQKGDIAEGYSVSREKKESFPLTVTSAQKNPTAFYLCASRGTTRNQPQHFGDGTRLSIL.

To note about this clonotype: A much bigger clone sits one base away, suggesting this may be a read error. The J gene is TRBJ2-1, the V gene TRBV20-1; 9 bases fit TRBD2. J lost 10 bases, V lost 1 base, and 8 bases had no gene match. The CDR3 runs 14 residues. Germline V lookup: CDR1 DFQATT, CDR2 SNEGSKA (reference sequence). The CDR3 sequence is CSARGGREGLEQFF. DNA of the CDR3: TGCAGTGCTAGAGGGGGGCGGGAGGGCCTCGAGCAGTTCTTC.

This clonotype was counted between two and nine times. The CDR3 sequence: CSALDVGHGYGYTF. As DNA, the CDR3 is TGCAGTGCCCTGGACGTCGGGCACGGCTATGGCTACACCTTC. The chain links TRBV20-1 to TRBJ1-2; D not certain. This CDR3 has 14 residues. V was clipped by 6 bases and J by 4 bases, with 18 bases between them. CDR1 and CDR2 from the germline V gene are DFQATT and SNEGSKA (reference sequence).

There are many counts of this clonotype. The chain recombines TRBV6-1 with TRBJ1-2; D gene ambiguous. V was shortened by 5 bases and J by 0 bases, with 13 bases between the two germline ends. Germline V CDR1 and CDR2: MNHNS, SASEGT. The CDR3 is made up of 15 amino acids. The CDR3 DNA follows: TGTGCCAGCAGTAGCCCTTGGGGATCTAACTATGGCTACACCTTC. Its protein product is CASSSPWGSNYGYTF.

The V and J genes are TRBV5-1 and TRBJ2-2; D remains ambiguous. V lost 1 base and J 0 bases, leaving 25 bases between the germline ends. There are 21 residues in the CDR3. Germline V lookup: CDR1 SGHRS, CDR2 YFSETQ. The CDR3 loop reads CASSLRGQNELFFTNTGELFF. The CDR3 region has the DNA TGCGCCAGCAGCTTGAGAGGTCAGAACGAACTTTTTTTTACGAACACCGGGGAGCTGTTTTTT.

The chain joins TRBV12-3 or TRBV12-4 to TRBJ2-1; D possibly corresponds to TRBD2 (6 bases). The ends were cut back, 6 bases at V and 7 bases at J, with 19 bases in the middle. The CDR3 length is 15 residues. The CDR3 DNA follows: TGTGCCAGCAGCCCCTTGGATCGGGAGTGGAATGAGCAGTTCTTC. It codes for CASSPLDREWNEQFF.

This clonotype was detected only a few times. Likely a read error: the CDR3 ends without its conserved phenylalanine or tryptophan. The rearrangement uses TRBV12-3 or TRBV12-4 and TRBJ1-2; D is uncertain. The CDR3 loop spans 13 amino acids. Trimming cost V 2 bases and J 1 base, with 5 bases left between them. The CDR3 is CASSLQVNYGYTL. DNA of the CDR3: TGTGCCAGCAGTTTACAAGTTAACTATGGCTACACCCTC.

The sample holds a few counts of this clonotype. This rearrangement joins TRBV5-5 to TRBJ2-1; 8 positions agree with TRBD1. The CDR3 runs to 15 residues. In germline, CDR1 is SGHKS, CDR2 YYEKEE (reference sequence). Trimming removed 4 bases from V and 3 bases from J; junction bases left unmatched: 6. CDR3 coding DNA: TGTGCCAGCAGCCACGGACAGGGCGTCTACAATGAGCAGTTCTTC. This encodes CASSHGQGVYNEQFF.